The T cell receptor beta chain described here comes from a study of Ad26.COV2.S vaccination and SARS-CoV-2 variants. Study-wide context: Once or twice, 56 days apart, Ad26.COV2.S was delivered intramuscularly.

Comments on this clone: The antigen is undetermined.

Study observations and caveats: Vaccinated and placebo-treated recipients had similar non-spike TCR breadth.

The CDR3 has 15 residues. Germline V lookup: CDR1 LNHDA, CDR2 SQIVND (reference sequence). The ends lost 5 bases at V and 3 bases at J; junction bases unmatched: 10. Clones were read by immunoSEQ multiplex PCR, and TCRdb kept only the in-frame ones, dropping some. Of a few hundred thousand clones listed, roughly nine tenths were seen once; the top ten hold approximately 5%. Treatment in this sample: some 20 received Ad26.COV2.S at low or high dose, single or two shots; roughly five received placebo; per-sample allocation not given. The study sampled participants on day 63 after the first vaccine or placebo injection. Participants' vaccine, an Ad26 vector, delivered Wuhan-strain SARS-CoV-2 spike.

The rearrangement uses TRBV19 and TRBJ2-7; 7 bases align to TRBD1. The TCR originated in a person aged 18-65 years who received the Ad26.COV2.S COVID-19 vaccine or a placebo. The sequencing used peripheral blood, collected in a trial of Ad26.COV2.S vaccine versus placebo. Here the CDR3 reads CASSHKQQGNYEQYF. The CDR3 coding sequence is TGTGCCAGTAGTCACAAGCAACAGGGGAACTACGAGCAGTACTTC.